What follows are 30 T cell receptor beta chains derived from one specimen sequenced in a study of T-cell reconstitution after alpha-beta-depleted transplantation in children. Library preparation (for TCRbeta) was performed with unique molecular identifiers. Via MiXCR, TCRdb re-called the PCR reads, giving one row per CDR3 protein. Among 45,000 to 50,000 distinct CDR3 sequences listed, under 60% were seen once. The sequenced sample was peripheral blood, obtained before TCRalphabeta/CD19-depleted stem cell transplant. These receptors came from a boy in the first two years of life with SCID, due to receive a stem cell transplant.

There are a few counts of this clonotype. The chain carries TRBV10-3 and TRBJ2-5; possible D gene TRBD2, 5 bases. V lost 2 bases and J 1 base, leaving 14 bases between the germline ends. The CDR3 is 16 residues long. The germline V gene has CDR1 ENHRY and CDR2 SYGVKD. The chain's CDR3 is CAISEGLGGRQETQYF. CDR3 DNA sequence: TGTGCCATCAGTGAGGGGCTAGGCGGGCGCCAAGAGACCCAGTACTTC.

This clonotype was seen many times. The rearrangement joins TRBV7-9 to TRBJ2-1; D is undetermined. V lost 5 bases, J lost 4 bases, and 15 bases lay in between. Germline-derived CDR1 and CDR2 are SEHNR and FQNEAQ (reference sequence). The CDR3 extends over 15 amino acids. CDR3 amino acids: CASSPPSLRYNEQFF. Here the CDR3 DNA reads TGTGCCAGCAGCCCCCCGTCTCTTCGGTACAATGAGCAGTTCTTC.

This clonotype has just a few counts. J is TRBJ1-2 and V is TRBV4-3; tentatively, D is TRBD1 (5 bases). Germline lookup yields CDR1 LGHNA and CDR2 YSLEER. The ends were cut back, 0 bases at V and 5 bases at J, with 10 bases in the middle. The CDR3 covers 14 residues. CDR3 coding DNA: TGCGCCAGCAGCCAAGATCCAGGGAGGTATGGCTACACCTTC. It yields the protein CASSQDPGRYGYTF.

The CDR3, as DNA: TGCAGTGCTCCGCGTGGTGCAGAGGGATCCACAGATACGCAGTATTTT. Translated, it gives CSAPRGAEGSTDTQYF. The chain joins TRBV20-1 to TRBJ2-3; TRBD2 might be the D (5 bases). The CDR3 totals 16 residues. Germline V gene data show CDR1 as DFQATT and CDR2 as SNEGSKA (reference sequence). Trimming removed 5 bases at V and 2 bases at J, with 20 bases between.

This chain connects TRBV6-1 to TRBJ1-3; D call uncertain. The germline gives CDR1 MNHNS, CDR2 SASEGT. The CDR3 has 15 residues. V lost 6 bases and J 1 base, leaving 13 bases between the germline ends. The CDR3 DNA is TGTGCCAGCAGCTTGTCAAGGCAGTCTGGAAACACCATATATTTT. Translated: CASSLSRQSGNTIYF.

In nucleotides, the CDR3 is TGCGCCAGCCAGCCCCGCGGGGGGCCCAATGAGCAGTTCTTC. Translation: CASQPRGGPNEQFF. The rearrangement uses TRBV5-1 and TRBJ2-1, with 8 bases identical to TRBD2. V lost 7 bases and J lost 6; bases outside the gene matches: 9. Germline assignment: CDR1 SGHRS and CDR2 YFSETQ. The CDR3 totals 14 residues.

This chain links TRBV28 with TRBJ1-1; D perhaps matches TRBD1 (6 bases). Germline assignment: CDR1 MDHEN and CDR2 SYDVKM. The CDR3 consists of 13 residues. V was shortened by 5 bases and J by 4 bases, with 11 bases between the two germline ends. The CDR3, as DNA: TGTGCCAGCAGTCCCCCAGGGGCCACTGAAGCTTTCTTT. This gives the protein CASSPPGATEAFF.

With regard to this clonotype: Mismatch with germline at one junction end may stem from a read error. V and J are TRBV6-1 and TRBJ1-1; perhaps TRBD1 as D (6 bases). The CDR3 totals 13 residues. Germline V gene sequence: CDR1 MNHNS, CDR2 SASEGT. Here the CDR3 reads CGSSQTGNTEAFF. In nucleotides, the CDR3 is TGTGGCAGCAGTCAGACAGGGAACACTGAAGCTTTCTTT.

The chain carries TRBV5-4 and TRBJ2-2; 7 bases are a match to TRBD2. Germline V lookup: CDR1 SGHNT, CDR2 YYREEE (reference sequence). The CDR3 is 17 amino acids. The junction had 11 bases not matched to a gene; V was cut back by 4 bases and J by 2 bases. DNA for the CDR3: TGTGCCAGCAGCCGAGGGCCTAGCGGCGGTAACACCGGGGAGCTGTTTTTT. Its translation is CASSRGPSGGNTGELFF.

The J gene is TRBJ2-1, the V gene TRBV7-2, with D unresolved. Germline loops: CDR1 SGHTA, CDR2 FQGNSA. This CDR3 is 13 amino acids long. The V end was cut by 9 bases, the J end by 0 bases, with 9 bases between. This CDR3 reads CASSNPSYNEQFF. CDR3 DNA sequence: TGTGCCAGTAGTAACCCCTCCTACAATGAGCAGTTCTTC.

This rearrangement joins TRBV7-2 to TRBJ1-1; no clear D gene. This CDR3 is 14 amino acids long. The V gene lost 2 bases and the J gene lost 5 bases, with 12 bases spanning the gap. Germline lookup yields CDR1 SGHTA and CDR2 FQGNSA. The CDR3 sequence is CASSLTRATTEAFF. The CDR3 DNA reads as TGTGCCAGCAGCTTAACAAGGGCGACGACTGAAGCTTTCTTT.

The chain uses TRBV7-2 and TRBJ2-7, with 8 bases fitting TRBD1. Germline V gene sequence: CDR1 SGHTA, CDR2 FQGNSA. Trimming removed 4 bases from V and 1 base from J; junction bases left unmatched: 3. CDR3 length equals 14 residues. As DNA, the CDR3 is TGTGCCAGCAGCTGGAACAGGGGGTCCTACGAGCAGTACTTC. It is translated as CASSWNRGSYEQYF.

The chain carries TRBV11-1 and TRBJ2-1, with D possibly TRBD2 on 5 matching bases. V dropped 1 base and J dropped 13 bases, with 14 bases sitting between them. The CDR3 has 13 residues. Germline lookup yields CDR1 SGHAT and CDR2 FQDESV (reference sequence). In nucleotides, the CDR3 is TGTGCCAGCAGCTTAGGGGAGAGGACCGACCAGTTCTTC. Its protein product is CASSLGERTDQFF.

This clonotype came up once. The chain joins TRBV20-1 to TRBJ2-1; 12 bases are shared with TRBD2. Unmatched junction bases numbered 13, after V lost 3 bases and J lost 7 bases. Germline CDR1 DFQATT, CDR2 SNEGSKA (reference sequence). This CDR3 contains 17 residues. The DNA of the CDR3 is TGCAGTGCTAGCCCGACTAGCGGGGGCCTTACTCTTAATGAGCAGTTCTTC. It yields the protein CSASPTSGGLTLNEQFF.

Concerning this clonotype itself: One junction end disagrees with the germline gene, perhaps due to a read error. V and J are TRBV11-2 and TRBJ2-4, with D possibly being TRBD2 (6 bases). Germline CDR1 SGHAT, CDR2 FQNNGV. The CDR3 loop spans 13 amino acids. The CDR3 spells CASSLGEAGRSFF. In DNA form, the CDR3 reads TGTGCCAGCAGCTTAGGGGAGGCGGGCAGGAGCTTTTTC.

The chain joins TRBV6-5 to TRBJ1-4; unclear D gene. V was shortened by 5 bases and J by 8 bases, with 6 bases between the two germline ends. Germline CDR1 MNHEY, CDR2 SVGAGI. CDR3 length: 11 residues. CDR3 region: CASSAGEKLFF. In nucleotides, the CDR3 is TGTGCCAGCAGTGCGGGGGAAAAACTGTTTTTT.

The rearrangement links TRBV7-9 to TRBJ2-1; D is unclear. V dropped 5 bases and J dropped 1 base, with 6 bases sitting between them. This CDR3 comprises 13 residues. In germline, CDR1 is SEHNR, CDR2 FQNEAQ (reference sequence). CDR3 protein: CASSRPSYNEQFF. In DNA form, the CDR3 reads TGTGCCAGCAGCAGGCCTTCCTACAATGAGCAGTTCTTC.

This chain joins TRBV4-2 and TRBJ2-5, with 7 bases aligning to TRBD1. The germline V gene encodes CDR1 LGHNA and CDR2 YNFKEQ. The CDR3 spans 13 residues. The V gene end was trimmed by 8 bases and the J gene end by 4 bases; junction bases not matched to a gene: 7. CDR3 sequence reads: CASQQTGPETQYF. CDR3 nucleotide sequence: TGTGCCAGCCAACAGACAGGGCCAGAGACCCAGTACTTC.

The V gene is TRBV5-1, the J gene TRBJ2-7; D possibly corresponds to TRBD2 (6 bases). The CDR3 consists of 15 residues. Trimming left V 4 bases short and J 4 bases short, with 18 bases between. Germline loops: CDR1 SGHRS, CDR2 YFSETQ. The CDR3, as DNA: TGCGCCAGCAGCCTAGGCGGCGGGAATCGGTACGAGCAGTACTTC. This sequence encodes CASSLGGGNRYEQYF.

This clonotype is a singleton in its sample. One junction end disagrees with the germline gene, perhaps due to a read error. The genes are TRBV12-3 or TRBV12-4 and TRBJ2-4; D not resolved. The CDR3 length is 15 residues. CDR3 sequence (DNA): TGTGCCAGCAGTTTCCGGGTGGGTGACAAAAGCATTCAGTACTTC. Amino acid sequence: CASSFRVGDKSIQYF.

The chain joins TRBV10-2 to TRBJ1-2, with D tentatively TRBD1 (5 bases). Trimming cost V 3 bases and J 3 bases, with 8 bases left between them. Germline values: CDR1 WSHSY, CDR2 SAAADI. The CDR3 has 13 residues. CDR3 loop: CASSDPTDYGYTF. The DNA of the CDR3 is TGCGCCAGCAGTGACCCGACAGACTATGGCTACACCTTC.

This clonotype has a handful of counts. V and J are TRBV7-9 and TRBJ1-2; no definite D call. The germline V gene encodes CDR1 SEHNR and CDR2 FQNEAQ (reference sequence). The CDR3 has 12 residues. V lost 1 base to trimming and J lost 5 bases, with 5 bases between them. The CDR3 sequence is CASSLDSYGYTF. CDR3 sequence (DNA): TGTGCCAGCAGCTTAGATAGTTATGGCTACACCTTC.

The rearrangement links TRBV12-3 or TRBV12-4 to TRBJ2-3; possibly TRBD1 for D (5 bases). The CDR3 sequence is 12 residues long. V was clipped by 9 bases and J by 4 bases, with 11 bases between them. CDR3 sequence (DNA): TGTGCCAGTCAGGGTGGGGCAGATACGCAGTATTTT. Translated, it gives CASQGGADTQYF.

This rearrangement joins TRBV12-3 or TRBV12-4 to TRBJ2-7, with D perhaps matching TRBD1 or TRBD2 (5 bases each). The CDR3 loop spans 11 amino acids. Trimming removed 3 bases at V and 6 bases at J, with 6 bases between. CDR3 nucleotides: TGTGCCAGCAGTTTTGGGGGCGAGCAGTACTTC. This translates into CASSFGGEQYF.

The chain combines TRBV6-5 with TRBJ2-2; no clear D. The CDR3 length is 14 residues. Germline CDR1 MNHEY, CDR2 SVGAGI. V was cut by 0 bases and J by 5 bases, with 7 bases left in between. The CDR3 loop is CASSYSFGTGELFF. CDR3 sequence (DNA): TGTGCCAGCAGTTACTCGTTCGGTACCGGGGAGCTGTTTTTT.

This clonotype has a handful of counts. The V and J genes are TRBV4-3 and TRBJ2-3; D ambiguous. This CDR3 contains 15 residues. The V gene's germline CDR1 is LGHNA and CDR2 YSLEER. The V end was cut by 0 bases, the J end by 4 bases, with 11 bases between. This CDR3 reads CASSQEGNRADTQYF. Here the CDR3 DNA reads TGCGCCAGCAGCCAAGAGGGAAATCGTGCAGATACGCAGTATTTT.

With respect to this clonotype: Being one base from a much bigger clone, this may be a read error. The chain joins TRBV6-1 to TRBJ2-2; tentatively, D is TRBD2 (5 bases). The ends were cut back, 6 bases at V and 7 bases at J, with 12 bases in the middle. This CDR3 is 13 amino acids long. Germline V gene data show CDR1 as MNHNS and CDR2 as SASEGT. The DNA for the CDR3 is TGTGCCAGCAGGAGACACGGGGACGGGGAGCTGTTTTTT. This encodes CASRRHGDGELFF.

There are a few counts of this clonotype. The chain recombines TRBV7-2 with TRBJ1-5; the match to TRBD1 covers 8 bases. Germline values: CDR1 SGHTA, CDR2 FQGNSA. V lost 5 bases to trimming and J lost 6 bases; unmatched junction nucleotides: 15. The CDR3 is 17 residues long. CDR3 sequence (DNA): TGTGCCAGCAGCCCTGGGACAGGCGGGAGTGGAGGTCAGCCCCAGCATTTT. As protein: CASSPGTGGSGGQPQHF.

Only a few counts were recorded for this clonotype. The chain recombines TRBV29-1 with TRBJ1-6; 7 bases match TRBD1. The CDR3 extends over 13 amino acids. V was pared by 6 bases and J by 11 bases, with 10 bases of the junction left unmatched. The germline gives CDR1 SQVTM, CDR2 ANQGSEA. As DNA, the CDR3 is TGCAGCGTGGCAGACAGGGTCGGGGCACCCCTCCACTTT. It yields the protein CSVADRVGAPLHF.

In DNA form, the CDR3 reads TGTGCCAGCAGTGAATACGCCCTCACAGATACGCAGTATTTT. It yields the protein CASSEYALTDTQYF. The genes are TRBV25-1 and TRBJ2-3; no firm D call. This CDR3 contains 14 residues. V gave up 0 bases and J gave up 2 bases, with 6 bases separating them. The germline CDR1 and CDR2 sequences are MGHDK and SYGVNS.